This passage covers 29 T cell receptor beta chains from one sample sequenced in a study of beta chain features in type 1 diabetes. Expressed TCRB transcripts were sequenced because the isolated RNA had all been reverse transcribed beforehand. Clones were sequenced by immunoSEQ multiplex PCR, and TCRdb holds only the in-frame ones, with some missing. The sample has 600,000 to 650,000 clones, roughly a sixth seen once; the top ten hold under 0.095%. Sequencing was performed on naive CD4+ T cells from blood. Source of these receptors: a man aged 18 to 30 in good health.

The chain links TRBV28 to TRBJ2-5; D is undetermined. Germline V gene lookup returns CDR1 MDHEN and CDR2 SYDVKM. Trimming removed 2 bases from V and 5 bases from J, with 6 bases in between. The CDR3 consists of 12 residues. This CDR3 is CASSLPRETQYF. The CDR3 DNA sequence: TGTGCCAGCAGTTTACCTAGGGAGACCCAGTACTTC. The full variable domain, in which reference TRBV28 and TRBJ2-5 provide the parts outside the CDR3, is DVKVTQSSRYLVKRTGEKVFLECVQDMDHENMFWYRQDPGLGLRLIYFSYDVKMKEKGDIPEGYSVSREKKERFSLILESASTNQTSMYLCASSLPRETQYFGPGTRLLVL.

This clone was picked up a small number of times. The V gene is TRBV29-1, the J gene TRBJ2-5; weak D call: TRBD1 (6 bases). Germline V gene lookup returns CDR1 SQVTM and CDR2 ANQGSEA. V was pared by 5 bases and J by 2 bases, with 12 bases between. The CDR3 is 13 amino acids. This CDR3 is CSVCRGVQETQYF. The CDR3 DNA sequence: TGCAGCGTTTGCAGGGGCGTACAAGAGACCCAGTACTTC. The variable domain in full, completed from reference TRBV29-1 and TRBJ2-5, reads SAVISQKPSRDICQRGTSLTIQCQVDSQVTMMFWYRQQPGQSLTLIATANQGSEATYESGFVIDKFPISRPNLTFSTLTVSNMSPEDSSIYLCSVCRGVQETQYFGPGTRLLVL.

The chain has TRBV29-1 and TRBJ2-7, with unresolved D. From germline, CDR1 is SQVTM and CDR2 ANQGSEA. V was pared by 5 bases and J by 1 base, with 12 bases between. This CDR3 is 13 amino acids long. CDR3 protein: CSVRAGPSYEQYF. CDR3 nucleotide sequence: TGCAGCGTTCGGGCTGGGCCGTCCTACGAGCAGTACTTC.

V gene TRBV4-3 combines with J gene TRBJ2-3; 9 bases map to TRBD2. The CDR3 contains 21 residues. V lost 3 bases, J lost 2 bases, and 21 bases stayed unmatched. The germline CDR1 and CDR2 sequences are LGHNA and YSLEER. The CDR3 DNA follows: TGCGCCAGCAGCCAGAACCTCCCTGGCGGGAGGGCCAGGTGGGACACAGATACGCAGTATTTT. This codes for CASSQNLPGGRARWDTDTQYF.

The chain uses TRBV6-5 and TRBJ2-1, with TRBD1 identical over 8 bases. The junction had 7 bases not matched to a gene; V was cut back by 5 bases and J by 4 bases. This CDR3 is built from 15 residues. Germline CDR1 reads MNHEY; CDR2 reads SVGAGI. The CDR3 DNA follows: TGTGCCAGCAGTCCCGGACAGGGAGCGTACAATGAGCAGTTCTTC. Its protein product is CASSPGQGAYNEQFF.

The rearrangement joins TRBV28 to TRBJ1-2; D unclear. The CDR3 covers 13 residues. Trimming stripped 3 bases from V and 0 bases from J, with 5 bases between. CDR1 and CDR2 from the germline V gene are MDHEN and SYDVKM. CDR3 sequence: CASSFQTNYGYTF. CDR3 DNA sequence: TGTGCCAGCAGTTTCCAGACTAACTATGGCTACACCTTC.

The chain's CDR3 is CAWRPPLYRGYEQYF. CDR3 bases: TGTGCCTGGAGACCCCCCCTGTACAGGGGATACGAGCAGTACTTC. This chain uses TRBV30 with TRBJ2-7; 7 bases are shared with TRBD1. CDR3 length equals 15 residues. Germline V gene sequence: CDR1 GTSNPN, CDR2 SVGIG (reference sequence). V trimming: 3 bases; J trimming: 4 bases; junction bases outside the gene matches: 12.

The DNA of the CDR3 is TGTGCCAGCAGTACACAGGGTAGTGGCTACACCTTC. Protein product: CASSTQGSGYTF. V usage is TRBV28 and J usage is TRBJ1-2, with D possibly TRBD1 on 6 matching bases. CDR3 length: 12 amino acids. Germline V gene lookup returns CDR1 MDHEN and CDR2 SYDVKM. V shed 5 bases and J shed 7 bases, with 11 bases lying between them.

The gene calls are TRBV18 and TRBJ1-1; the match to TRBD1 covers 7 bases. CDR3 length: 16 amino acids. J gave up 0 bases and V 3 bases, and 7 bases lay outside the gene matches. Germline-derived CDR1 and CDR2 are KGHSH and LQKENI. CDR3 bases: TGTGCCAGCTCACCTGGGACAGAAAAGATGAACACTGAAGCTTTCTTT. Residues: CASSPGTEKMNTEAFF.

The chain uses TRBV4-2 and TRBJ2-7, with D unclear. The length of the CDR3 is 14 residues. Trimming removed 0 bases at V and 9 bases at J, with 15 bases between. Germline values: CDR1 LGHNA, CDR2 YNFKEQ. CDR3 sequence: CASSQDTQRVRQYF. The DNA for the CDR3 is TGTGCCAGCAGCCAAGACACGCAACGGGTACGGCAGTACTTC.

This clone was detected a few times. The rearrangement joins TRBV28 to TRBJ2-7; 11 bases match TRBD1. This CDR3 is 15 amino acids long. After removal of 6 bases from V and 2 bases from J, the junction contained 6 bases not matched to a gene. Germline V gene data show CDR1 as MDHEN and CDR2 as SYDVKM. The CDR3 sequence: CASSQPGQGAYEQYF. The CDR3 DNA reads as TGTGCCAGCAGCCAACCGGGACAGGGGGCCTACGAGCAGTACTTC.

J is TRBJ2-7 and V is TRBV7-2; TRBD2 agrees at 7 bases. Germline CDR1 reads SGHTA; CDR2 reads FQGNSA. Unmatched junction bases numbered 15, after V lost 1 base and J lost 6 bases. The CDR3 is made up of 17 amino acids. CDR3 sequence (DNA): TGTGCCAGCAGCTTAGTTGACGGGTGGGCGGGAGCTCGCGAGCAGTACTTC. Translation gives CASSLVDGWAGAREQYF.

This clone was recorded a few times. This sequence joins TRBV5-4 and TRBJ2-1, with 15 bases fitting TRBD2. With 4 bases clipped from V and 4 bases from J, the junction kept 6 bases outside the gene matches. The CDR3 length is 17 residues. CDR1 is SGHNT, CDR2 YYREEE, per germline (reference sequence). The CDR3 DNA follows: TGTGCCAGCAGCCCCGGACTAGCGGGAGGGCTTTACAATGAGCAGTTCTTC. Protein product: CASSPGLAGGLYNEQFF.

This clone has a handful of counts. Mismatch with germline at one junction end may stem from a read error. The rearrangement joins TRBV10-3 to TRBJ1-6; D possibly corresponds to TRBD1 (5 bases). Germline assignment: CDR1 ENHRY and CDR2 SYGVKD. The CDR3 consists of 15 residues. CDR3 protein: CASSYSTANNSPLHF. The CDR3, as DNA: TGTGCCAGCAGTTACTCGACAGCTAATAATTCACCCCTCCACTTT.

The CDR3 region has the DNA TGCGCCAGCAGCTCAGTAGCGGGAGGCTACAATGAGCAGTTCTTC. Translated: CASSSVAGGYNEQFF. The genes are TRBV5-1 and TRBJ2-1; 10 positions agree with TRBD2. J gave up 3 bases and V 3 bases, and 3 bases lay outside the gene matches. Germline CDR1 and CDR2: SGHRS and YFSETQ. CDR3 size: 15 residues.

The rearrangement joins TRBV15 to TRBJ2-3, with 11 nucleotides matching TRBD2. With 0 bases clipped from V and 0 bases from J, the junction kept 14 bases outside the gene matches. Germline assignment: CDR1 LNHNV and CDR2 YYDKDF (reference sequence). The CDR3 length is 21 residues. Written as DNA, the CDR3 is TGTGCCACCAGCAGAGATGCCCTCCCTAGCGGGAGGTCCGCTAGCACAGATACGCAGTATTTT. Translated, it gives CATSRDALPSGRSASTDTQYF.

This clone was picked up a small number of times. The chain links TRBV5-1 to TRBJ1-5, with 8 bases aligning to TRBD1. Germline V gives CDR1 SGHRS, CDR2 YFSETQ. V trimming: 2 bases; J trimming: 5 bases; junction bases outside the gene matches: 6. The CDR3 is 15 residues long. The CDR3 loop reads CASSFGQGSHQPQHF. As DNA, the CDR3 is TGCGCCAGCAGCTTCGGACAGGGTTCGCATCAGCCCCAGCATTTT.

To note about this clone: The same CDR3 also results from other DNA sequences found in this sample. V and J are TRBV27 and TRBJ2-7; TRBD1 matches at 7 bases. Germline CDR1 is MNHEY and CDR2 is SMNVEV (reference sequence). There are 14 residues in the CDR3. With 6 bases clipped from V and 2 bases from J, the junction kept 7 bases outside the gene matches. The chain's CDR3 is CASSLRQGTYEQYF. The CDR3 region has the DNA TGTGCCAGCAGCTTGAGACAGGGCACCTACGAGCAGTACTTC.

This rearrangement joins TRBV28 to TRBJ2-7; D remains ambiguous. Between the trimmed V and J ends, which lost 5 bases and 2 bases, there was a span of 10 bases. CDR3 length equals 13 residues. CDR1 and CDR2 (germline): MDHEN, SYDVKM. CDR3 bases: TGTGCCAGCAGTCCCGACCGGCCCTACGAGCAGTACTTC. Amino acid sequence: CASSPDRPYEQYF. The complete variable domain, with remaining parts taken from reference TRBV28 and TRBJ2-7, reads DVKVTQSSRYLVKRTGEKVFLECVQDMDHENMFWYRQDPGLGLRLIYFSYDVKMKEKGDIPEGYSVSREKKERFSLILESASTNQTSMYLCASSPDRPYEQYFGPGTRLTVT.

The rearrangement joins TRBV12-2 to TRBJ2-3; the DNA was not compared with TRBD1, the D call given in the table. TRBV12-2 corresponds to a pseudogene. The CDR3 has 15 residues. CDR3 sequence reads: CASRLVGRVTDTQYF. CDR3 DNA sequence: TGTGCAAGTCGCTTAGTGGGCAGGGTAACAGATACGCAGTATTTT.

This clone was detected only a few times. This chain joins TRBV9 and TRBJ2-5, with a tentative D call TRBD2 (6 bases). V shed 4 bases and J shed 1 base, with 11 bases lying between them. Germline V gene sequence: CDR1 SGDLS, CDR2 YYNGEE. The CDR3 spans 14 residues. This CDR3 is CASSPLAIQETQYF. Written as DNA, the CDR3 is TGTGCCAGCAGCCCACTAGCTATCCAAGAGACCCAGTACTTC.

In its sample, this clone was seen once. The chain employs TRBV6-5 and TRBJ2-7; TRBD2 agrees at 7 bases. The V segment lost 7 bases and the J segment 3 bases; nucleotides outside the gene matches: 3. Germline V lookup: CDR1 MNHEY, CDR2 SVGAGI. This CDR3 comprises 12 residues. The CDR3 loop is CASTREGYEQYF. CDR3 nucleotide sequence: TGTGCCAGCACCAGGGAGGGCTACGAGCAGTACTTC.

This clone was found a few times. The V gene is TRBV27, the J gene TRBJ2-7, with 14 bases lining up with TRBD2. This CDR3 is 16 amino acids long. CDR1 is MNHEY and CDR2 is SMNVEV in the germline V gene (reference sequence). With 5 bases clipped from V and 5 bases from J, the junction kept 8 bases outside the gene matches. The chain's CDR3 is CASSPRAGLAGDEQYF. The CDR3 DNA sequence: TGTGCCAGCAGTCCCCGCGCGGGACTAGCGGGAGACGAGCAGTACTTC.

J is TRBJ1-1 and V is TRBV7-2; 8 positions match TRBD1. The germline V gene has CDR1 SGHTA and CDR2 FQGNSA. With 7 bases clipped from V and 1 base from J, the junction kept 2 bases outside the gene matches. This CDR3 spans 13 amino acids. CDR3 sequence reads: CASTGQGNTEAFF. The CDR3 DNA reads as TGTGCCAGCACCGGACAGGGGAACACTGAAGCTTTCTTT. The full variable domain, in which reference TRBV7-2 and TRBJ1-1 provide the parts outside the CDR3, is GAGVSQSPSNKVTEKGKDVELRCDPISGHTALYWYRQSLGQGLEFLIYFQGNSAPDKSGLPSDRFSAERTGGSVSTLTIQRTQQEDSAVYLCASTGQGNTEAFFGQGTRLTVV.

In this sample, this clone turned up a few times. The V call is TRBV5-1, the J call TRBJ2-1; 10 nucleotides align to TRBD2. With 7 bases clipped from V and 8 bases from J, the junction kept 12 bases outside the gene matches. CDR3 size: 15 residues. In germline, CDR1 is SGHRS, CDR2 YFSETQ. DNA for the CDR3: TGCGCCAGCGTACCCCTAGCGGGAGAGGTCTATGAGCAGTTCTTC. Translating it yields CASVPLAGEVYEQFF.

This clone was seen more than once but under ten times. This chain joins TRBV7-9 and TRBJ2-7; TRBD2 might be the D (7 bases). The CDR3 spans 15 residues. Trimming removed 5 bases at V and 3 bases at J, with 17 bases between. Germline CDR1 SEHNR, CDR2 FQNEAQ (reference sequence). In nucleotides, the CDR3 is TGTGCCAGCAGCGCACGGGGGGCTCCTATCTACGAGCAGTACTTC. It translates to CASSARGAPIYEQYF.

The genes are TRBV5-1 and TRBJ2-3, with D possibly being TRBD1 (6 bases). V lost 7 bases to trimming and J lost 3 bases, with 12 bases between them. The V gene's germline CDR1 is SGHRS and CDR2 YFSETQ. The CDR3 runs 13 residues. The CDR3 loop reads CASQRGSTDTQYF. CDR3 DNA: TGCGCCAGCCAGAGGGGGTCAACAGATACGCAGTATTTT.

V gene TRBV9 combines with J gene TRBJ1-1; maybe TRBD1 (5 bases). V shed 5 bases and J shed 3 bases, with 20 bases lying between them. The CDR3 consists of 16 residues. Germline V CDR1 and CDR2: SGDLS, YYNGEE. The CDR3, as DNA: TGTGCCAGCAGTCCCTTGGGGGGATCCAGGGACACTGAAGCTTTCTTT. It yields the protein CASSPLGGSRDTEAFF.

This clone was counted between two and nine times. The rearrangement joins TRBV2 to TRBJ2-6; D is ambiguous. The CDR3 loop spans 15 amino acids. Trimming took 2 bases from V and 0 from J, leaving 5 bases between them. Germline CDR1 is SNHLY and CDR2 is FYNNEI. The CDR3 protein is CASSEPLSGANVLTF. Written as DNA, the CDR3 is TGTGCCAGCAGTGAACCCCTCTCTGGGGCCAACGTCCTGACTTTC.